This TCR beta chain was profiled in a study of Ad26.COV2.S vaccination and SARS-CoV-2 variants. Study details: The authors gave Ad26.COV2.S intramuscularly, either once or twice 56 days apart.

Noted treatment: 19 received Ad26.COV2.S at low or high dose, single or two shots; roughly five received placebo; per-sample allocation not given. Sample collection was performed on day 63 after the first vaccine or placebo injection. CDR3 length: 18 residues. Germline V gene sequence: CDR1 SEHNR, CDR2 FQNEAQ (reference sequence). Trimming removed 0 bases from V and 5 bases from J; junction bases left unmatched: 7. Profiled with immunoSEQ multiplex PCR; TCRdb holds only in-frame clones, not every one. The sample has a few hundred thousand clones, roughly 85% seen once; the top ten hold less than 3.5%.

The chain employs TRBV7-9 and TRBJ2-5, with 15 nucleotides matching TRBD2. Sample: peripheral blood, taken in a trial of Ad26.COV2.S vaccine versus placebo. The TCR was taken from a person aged 18 to 65 who received the Ad26.COV2.S COVID-19 vaccine or a placebo. Here the CDR3 DNA reads TGTGCCAGCAGCTTAGCCGGACTAGCGGGGGGGCGGAGGGAGACCCAGTACTTC. Its protein product is CASSLAGLAGGRRETQYF.